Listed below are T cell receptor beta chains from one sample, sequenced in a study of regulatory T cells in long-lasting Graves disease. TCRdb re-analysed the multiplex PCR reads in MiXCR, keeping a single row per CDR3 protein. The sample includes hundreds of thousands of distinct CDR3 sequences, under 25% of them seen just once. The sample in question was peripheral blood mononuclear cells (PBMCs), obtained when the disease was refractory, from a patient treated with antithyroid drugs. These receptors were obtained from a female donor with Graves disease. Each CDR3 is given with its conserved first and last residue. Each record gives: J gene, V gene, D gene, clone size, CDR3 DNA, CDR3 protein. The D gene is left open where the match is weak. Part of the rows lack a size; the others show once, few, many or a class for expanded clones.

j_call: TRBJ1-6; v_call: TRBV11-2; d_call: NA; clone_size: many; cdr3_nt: TGTGCCAGCAGCTTCGGTCGGGGAGGGGATTCACCCCTCCACTTT; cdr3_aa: CASSFGRGGDSPLHF
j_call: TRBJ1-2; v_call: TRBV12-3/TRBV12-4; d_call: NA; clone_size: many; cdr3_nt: TGTGCCAGCAGTTTAGTCTTCTATCGGACAGCCCAGAACCTCTATGGCTACACCTTC; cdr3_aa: CASSLVFYRTAQNLYGYTF
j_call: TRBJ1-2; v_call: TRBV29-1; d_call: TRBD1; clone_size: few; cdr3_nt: TGCAGCGTTGCGGATAACAGGGGAGACGGCTACACCTTC; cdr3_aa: CSVADNRGDGYTF
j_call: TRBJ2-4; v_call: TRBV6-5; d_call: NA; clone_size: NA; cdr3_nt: TGTGCCAGCAGTTATAAAGAGGGGGCCAAAAACATTCAGTACTTC; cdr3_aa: CASSYKEGAKNIQYF
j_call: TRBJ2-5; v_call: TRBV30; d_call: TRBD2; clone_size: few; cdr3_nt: TGTGCCTGGAGTCTAGCGGGGGGCCAAGAGACCCAGTACTTC; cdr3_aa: CAWSLAGGQETQYF
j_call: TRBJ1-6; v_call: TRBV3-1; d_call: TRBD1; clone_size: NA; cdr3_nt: TGTGCCAGCAGACCGACAGGGGACAATAATTCACCCCTCCACTTT; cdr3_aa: CASRPTGDNNSPLHF
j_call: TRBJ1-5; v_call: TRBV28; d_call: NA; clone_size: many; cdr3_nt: TGTGCCAGCACCACCCTGCGAGAGGGAGACAATCAGCCCCAGCATTTT; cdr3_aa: CASTTLREGDNQPQHF
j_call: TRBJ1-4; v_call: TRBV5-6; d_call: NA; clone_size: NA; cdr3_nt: TGTGCCAGCAGCTTGATCCGTGAAAAACTGTTTTTT; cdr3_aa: CASSLIREKLFF
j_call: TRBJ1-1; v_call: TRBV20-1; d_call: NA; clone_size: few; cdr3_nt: TGCAGTGCTAGAGATCACAGGGTGAACACTGAAGCTTTCTTT; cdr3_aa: CSARDHRVNTEAFF
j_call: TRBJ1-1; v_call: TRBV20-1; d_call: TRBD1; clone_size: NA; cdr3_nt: TGCAGTGCCCCCCGGACAGGGTCGCACACTGAAGCTTTCTTT; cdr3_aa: CSAPRTGSHTEAFF
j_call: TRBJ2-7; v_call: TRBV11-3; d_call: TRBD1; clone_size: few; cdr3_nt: TGTGCCAGCAGATCACCGGGACAGGCCACGGGGGAGCAGTACTTC; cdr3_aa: CASRSPGQATGEQYF
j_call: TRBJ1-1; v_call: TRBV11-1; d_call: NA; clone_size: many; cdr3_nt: TGTGCCAGCAGCTTGAGGCCCATGAACACTGAAGCTTTCTTT; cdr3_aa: CASSLRPMNTEAFF
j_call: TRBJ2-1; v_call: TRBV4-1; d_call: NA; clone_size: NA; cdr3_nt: TGCGCCAGCAGCCATTTGGTCGGAGCCGCCAATGAGCAGTTCTTC; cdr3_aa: CASSHLVGAANEQFF
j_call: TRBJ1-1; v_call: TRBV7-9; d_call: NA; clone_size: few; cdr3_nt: TGTGCCAGCAGCTCCCGACAGCCAAACACTGAAGCTTTCTTT; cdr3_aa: CASSSRQPNTEAFF
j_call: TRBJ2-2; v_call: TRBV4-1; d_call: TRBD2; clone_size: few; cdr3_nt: TGCGCCAGCAGCCAAGACTGGCGGGGGGGCGCCGGGGAGCTGTTTTTT; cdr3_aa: CASSQDWRGGAGELFF
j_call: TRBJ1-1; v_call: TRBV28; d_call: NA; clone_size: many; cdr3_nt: TGTGCCAGCAGCTTTCGGCAGGGGATAAACACTGAAGCTTTCTTT; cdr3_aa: CASSFRQGINTEAFF
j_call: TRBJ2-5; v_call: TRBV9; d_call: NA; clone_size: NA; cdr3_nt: TGTGCCAGCAGCCCCCGAGGGGTAGCTTTGTTGGAGACCCAGTACTTC; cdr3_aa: CASSPRGVALLETQYF
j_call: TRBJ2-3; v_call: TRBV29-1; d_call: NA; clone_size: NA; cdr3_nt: TGCAGCGTCCTCCTCACACGGGATACGCAGTATTTT; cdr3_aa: CSVLLTRDTQYF
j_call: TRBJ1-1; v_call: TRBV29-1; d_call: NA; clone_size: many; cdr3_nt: TGCAGCGTCGGAGGCGGGAGTGAAGCTTTCTTT; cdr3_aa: CSVGGGSEAFF